This section outlines one T cell receptor (beta chain) sequence together with its context. The germline V gene has CDR1 SGDLS and CDR2 YYNGEE. The CDR3 contains 15 residues. Germline trimming cut 3 bases from V and 1 base from J; bases unmatched to any gene: 6. The record originates from a study of blood T cell repertoires in COVID-19. Looking at the study overall: Sites across the United States, Italy and Spain contributed samples from acute and convalescent COVID-19. T cells, B-cell-depleted T cells, or PBMCs supplied cDNA or gDNA.

In the authors' methods: Nucleated cell number was recorded as an estimate derived from reference gene primer amplification. Method: immunoSEQ multiplex PCR; TCRdb's copy keeps in-frame clones and lacks some. Clone size and the V and J calls come from that table; the DNA yielded D and trimming. The sample carries about 220,000 clones, 80% recorded once. The chain links TRBV9 to TRBJ1-2, with 7 bases identical to TRBD1. This receptor was identified in a human donor in a cohort sampled during active COVID-19. The sequencing sample was made of peripheral blood. The CDR3 DNA is TGTGCCAGCAGCGCCGACAGGGCCCTTAACTATGGCTACACCTTC. Encoded protein: CASSADRALNYGYTF.